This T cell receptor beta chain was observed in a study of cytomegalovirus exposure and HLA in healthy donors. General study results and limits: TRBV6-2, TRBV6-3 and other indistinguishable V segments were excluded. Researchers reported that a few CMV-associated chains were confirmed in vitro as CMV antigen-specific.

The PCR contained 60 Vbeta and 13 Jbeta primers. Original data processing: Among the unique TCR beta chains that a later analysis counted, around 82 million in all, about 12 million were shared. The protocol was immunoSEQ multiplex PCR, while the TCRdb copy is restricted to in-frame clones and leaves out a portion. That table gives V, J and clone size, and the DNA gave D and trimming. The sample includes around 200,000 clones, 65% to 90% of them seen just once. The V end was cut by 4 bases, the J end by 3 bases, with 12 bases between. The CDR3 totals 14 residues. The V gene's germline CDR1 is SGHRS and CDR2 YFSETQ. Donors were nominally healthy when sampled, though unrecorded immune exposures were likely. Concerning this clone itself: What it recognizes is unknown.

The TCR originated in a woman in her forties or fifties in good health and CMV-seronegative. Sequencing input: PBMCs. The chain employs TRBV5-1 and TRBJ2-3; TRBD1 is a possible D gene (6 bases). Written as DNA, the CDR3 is TGCGCCAGCAGCAGAAACAGGGAAACAGATACGCAGTATTTT. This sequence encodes CASSRNRETDTQYF.